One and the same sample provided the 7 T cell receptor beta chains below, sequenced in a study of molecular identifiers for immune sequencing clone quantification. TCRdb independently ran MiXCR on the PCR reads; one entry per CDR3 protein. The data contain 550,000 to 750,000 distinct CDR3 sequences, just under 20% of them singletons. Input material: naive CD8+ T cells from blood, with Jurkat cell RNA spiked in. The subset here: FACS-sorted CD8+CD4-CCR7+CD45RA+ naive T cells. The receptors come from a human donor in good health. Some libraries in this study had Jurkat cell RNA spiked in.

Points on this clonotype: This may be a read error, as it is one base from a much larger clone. The CDR3 spells CASSPGLRSGADVLTF. The CDR3, as DNA: TGTGCCAGTAGTCCCGGTTTGAGATCTGGGGCCGACGTCCTGACTTTC. The rearrangement links TRBV19 to TRBJ2-6, with D possibly matching TRBD1 (5 bases). The length of the CDR3 is 16 residues. CDR1 is LNHDA, CDR2 SQIVND, per germline (reference sequence).

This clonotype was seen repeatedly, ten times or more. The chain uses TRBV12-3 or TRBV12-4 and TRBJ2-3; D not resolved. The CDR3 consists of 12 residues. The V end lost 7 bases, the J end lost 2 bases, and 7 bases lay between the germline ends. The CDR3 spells CASISPTDTQYF. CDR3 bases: TGTGCCAGCATTAGCCCCACAGATACGCAGTATTTT.

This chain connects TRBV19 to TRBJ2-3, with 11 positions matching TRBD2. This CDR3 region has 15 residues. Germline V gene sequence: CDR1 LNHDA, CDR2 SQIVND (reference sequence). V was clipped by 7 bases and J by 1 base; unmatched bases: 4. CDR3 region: CASTTSGGGTDTQYF. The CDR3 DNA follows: TGTGCCAGTACTACTAGCGGGGGCGGCACAGATACGCAGTATTTT.

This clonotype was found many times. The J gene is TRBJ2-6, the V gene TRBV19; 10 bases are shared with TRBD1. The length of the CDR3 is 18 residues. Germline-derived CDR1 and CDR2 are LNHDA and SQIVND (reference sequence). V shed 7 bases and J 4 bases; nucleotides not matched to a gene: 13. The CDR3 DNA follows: TGTGCCAGTATTAAAGACAGGGGGCAAGCAAGCGGGGCCAACGTCCTGACTTTC. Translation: CASIKDRGQASGANVLTF.

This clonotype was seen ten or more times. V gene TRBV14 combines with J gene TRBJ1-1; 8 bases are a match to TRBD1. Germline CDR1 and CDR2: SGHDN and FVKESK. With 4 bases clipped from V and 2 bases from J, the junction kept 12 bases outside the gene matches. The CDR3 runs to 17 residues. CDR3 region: CASSPHPRDRPNTEAFF. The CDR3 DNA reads TGTGCCAGCAGCCCACACCCCCGGGACAGGCCTAACACTGAAGCTTTCTTT. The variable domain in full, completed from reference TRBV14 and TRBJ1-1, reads EAGVTQFPSHSVIEKGQTVTLRCDPISGHDNLYWYRRVMGKEIKFLLHFVKESKQDESGMPNNRFLAERTGGTYSTLKVQPAELEDSGVYFCASSPHPRDRPNTEAFFGQGTRLTVV.

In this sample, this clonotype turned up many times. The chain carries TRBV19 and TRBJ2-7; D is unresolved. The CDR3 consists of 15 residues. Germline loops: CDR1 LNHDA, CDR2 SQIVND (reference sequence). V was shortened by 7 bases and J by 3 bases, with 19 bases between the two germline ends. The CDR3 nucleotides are TGTGCCAGTACCACGGACGGAACGCGGATCTACGAGCAGTACTTC. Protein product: CASTTDGTRIYEQYF.

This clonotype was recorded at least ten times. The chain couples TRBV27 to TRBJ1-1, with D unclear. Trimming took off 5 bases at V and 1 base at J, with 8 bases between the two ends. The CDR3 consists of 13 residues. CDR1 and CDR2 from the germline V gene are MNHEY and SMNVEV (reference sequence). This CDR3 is CASSPQPNTEAFF. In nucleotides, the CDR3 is TGTGCCAGCAGTCCCCAACCGAACACTGAAGCTTTCTTT.